This entry describes one T cell receptor (beta chain). The target antigen is unknown. The conserved final phenylalanine or tryptophan is absent from the CDR3, which likely points to a read error. CDR3 length: 16 amino acids. Losses at the gene ends were 5 bases for V and 4 bases for J; bases not matched to a gene: 11. From germline, CDR1 is SGHVS and CDR2 FNYEAQ. The data are from a study of human T cells and chemical hapten exposure. Specified time point: patch test 2, 6 weeks after DPC sensitization. Regarding treatment: therapeutic diphenylcyclopropenone sensitization with weekly scalp DPC. The donor pool consisted of alopecia patients aged 18 to 70 years, considered suitable for DPC. In the original workflow: Samples had a median of about 95,000 TCRs, ranging roughly 20,000 to 690,600. MiXCR was run by TCRdb on the RACE reads, yielding one entry per CDR3 protein. Clone size and V and J calls follow TCRdb, not the original study. Of about 350,000 distinct CDR3 sequences listed, about 6% are singletons.

Study-wide findings and caveats: TCRs at a frequency above 1 in 1000 stayed unchanged with DPC sensitization.

The receptor's source is a woman aged 18-29 years with alopecia areata. Some clones in this sample may be carry-over from other donors' samples. The chain links TRBV7-6 to TRBJ2-5; 9 bases line up with TRBD1. Source: whole blood, taken in connection with sensitization to the hapten diphenylcyclopropenone (DPC). As DNA, the CDR3 is TGTGCCAGCAGCCGTGTAGGGACAGGGAGTTCAGAGACCCAGTACTAC. Its translation: CASSRVGTGSSETQYY.